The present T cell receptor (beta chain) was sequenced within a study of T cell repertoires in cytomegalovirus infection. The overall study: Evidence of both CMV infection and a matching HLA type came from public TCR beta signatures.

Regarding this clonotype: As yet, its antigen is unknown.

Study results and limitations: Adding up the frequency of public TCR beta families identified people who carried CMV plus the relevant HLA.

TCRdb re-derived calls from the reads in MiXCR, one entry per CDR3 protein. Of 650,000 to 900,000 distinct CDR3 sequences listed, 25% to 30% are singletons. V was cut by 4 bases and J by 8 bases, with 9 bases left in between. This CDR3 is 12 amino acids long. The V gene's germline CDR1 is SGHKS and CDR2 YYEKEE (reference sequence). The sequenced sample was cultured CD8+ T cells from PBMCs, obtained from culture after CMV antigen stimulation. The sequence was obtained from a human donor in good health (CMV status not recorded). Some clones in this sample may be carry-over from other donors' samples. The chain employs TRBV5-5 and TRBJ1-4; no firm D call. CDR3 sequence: CASSVTREKLFF. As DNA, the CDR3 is TGTGCCAGCAGCGTTACGAGGGAAAAACTGTTTTTT.